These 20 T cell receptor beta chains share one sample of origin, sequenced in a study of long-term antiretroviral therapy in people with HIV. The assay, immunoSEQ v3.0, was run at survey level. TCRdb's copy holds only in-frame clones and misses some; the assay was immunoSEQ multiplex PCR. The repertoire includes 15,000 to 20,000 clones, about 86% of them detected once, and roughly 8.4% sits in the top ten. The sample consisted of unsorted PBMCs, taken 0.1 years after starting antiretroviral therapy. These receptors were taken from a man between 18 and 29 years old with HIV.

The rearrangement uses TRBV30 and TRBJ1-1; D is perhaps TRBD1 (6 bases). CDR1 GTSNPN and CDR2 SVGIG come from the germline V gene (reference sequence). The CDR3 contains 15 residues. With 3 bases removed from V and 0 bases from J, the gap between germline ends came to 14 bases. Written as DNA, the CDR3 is TGTGCCTGGAGCGGGGGGCAGGTGGTGAACACTGAAGCTTTCTTT. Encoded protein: CAWSGGQVVNTEAFF.

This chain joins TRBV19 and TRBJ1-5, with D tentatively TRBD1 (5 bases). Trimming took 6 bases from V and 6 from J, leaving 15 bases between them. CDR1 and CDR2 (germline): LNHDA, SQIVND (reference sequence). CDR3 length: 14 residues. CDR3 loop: CASRLGGGSQPQHF. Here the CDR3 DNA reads TGTGCCAGTAGACTCGGGGGAGGCAGTCAGCCCCAGCATTTT.

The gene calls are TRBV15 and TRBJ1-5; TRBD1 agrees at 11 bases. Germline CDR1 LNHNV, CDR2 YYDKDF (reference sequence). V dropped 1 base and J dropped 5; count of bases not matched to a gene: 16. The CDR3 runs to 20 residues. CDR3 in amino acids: CATSRGRYGDRGLIDQPQHF. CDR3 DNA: TGTGCCACCAGCAGAGGTCGTTATGGGGACAGGGGGTTAATAGATCAGCCCCAGCATTTT. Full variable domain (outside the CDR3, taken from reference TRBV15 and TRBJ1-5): DAMVIQNPRYQVTQFGKPVTLSCSQTLNHNVMYWYQQKSSQAPKLLFHYYDKDFNNEADTPDNFQSRRPNTSFCFLDIRSPGLGDTAMYLCATSRGRYGDRGLIDQPQHFGDGTRLSIL.

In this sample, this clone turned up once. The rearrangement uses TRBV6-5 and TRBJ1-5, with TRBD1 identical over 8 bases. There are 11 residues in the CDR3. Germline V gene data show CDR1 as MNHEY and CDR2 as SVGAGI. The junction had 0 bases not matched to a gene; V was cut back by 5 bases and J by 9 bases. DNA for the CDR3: TGTGCCAGCAGTGACAGGGGGCCCCAGCATTTT. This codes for CASSDRGPQHF.

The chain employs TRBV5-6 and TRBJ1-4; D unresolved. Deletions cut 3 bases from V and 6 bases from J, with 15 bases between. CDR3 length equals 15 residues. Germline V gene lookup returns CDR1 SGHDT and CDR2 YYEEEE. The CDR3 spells CASSSSPGRDEKLFF. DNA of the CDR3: TGTGCCAGCAGCTCTTCACCCGGGAGGGATGAAAAACTGTTTTTT. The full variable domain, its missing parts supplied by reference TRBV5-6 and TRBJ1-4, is DAGVTQSPTHLIKTRGQQVTLRCSPKSGHDTVSWYQQALGQGPQFIFQYYEEEERQRGNFPDRFSGHQFPNYSSELNVNALLLGDSALYLCASSSSPGRDEKLFFGSGTQLSVL.

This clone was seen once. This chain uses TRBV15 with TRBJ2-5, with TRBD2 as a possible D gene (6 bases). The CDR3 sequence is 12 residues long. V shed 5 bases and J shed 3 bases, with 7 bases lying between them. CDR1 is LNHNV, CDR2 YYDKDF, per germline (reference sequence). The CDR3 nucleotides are TGTGCCACCAGCCCGGGGGAAGAGACCCAGTACTTC. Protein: CATSPGEETQYF.

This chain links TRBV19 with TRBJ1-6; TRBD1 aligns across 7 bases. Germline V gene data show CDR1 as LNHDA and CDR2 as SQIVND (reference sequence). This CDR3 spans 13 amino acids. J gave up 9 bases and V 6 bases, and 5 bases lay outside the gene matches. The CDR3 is CASRGGVFSPLHF. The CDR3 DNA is TGTGCCAGTAGAGGGGGCGTGTTTTCACCCCTCCACTTT.

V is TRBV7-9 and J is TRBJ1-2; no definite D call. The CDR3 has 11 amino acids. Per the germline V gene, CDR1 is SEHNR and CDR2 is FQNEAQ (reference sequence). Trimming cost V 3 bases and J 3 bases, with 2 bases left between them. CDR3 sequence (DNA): TGTGCCAGCAGCTTGGACTATGGCTACACCTTC. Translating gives CASSLDYGYTF.

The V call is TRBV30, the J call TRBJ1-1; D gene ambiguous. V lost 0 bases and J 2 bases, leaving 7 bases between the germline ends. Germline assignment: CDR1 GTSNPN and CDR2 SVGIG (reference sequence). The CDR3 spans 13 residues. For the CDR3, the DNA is TGTGCCTGGAGTGTTGGGGTTAACACTGAAGCTTTCTTT. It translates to CAWSVGVNTEAFF.

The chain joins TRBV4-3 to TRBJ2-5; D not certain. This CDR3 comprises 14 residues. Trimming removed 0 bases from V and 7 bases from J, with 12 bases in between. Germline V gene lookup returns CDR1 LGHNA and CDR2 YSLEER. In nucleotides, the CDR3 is TGCGCCAGCAGCCAAGACGGACCGGGTGGGACCCAGTACTTC. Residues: CASSQDGPGGTQYF.

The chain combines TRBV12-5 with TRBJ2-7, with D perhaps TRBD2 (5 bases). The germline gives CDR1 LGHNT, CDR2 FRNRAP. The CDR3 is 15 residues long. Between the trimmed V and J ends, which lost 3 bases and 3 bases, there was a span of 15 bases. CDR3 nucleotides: TGTGCTAGTGGTTTAGGTATGGGCCGGGACTACGAGCAGTACTTC. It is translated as CASGLGMGRDYEQYF.

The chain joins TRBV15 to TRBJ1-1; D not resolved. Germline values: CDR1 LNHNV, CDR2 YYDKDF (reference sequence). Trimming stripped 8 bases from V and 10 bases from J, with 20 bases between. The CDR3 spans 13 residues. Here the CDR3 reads CATQAMAGVGAFF. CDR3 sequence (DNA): TGTGCCACCCAGGCGATGGCCGGAGTGGGAGCTTTCTTT.

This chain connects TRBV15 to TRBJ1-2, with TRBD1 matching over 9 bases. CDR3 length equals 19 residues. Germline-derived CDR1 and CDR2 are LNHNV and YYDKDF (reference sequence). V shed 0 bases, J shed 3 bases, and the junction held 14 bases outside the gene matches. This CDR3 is CATSRDLMDRGAIHYGYTF. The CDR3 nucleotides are TGTGCCACCAGCAGAGATCTAATGGACAGGGGCGCAATACACTATGGCTACACCTTC.

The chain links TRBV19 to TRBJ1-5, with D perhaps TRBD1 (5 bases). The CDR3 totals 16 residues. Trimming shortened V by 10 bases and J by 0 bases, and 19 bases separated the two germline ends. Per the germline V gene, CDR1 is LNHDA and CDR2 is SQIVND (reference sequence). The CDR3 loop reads CATSKDTGFSNQPQHF. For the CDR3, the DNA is TGTGCCACCTCTAAGGACACCGGATTTAGCAATCAGCCCCAGCATTTT.

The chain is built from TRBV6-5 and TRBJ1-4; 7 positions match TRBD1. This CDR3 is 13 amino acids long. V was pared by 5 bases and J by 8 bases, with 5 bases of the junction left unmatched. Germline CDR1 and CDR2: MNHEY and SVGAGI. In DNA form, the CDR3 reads TGTGCCAGCAGTGACACAGGGGACGAAAAACTGTTTTTT. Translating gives CASSDTGDEKLFF.

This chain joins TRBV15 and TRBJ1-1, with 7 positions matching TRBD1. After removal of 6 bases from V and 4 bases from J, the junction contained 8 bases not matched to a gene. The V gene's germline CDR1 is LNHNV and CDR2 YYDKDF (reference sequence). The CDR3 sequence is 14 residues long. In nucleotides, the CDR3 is TGTGCCACCAGACCCGACAGGGAAGGCACTGAAGCTTTCTTT. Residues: CATRPDREGTEAFF. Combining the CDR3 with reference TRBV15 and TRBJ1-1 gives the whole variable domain DAMVIQNPRYQVTQFGKPVTLSCSQTLNHNVMYWYQQKSSQAPKLLFHYYDKDFNNEADTPDNFQSRRPNTSFCFLDIRSPGLGDTAMYLCATRPDREGTEAFFGQGTRLTVV.

CDR3 residues: CASSAIGDEQFF. In DNA, the CDR3 is TGTGCCAGCTCAGCGATAGGGGATGAGCAGTTCTTC. This sequence joins TRBV18 and TRBJ2-1; D might be TRBD1 (5 bases). The length of the CDR3 is 12 residues. CDR1 is KGHSH, CDR2 LQKENI, per germline. V shed 5 bases and J shed 8 bases, with 10 bases lying between them.

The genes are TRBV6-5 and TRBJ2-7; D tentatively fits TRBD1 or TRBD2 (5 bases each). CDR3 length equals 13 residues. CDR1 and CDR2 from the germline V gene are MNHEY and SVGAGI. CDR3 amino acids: CNILTGPHYEQYF. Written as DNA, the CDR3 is TGTAACATTTTAACGGGACCTCACTACGAGCAGTACTTC.

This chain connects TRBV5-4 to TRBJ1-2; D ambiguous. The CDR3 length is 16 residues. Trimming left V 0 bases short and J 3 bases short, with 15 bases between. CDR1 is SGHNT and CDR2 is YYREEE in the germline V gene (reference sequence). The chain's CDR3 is CASSLEPGGGDYGYTF. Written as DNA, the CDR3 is TGTGCCAGCAGCTTGGAACCAGGTGGAGGAGACTATGGCTACACCTTC.

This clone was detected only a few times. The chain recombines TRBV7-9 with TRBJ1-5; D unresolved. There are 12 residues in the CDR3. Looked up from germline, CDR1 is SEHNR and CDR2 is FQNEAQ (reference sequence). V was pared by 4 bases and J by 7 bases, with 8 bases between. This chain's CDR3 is CASSSNTQPQHF. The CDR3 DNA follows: TGTGCCAGCAGCTCCAACACCCAGCCCCAGCATTTT. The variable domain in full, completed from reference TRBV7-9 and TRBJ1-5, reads DTGVSQNPRHKITKRGQNVTFRCDPISEHNRLYWYRQTLGQGPEFLTYFQNEAQLEKSRLLSDRFSAERPKGSFSTLEIQRTEQGDSAMYLCASSSNTQPQHFGDGTRLSIL.